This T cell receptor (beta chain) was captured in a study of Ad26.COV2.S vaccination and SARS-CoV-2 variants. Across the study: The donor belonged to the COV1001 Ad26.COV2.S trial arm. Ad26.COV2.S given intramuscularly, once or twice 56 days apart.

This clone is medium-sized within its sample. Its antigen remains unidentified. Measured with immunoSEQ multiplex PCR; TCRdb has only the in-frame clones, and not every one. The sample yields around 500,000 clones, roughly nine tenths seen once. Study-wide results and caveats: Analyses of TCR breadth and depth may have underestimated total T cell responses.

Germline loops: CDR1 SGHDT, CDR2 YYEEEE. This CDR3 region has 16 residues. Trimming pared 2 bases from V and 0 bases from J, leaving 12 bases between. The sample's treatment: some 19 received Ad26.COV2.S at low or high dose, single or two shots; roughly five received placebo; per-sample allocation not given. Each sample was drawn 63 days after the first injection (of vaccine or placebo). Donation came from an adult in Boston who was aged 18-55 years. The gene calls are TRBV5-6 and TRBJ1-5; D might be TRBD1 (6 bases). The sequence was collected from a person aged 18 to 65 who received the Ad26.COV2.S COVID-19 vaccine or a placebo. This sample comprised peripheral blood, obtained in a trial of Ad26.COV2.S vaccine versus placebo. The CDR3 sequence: CASSFLTGNSNQPQHF. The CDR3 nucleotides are TGTGCCAGCAGCTTCCTTACAGGGAATAGCAATCAGCCCCAGCATTTT. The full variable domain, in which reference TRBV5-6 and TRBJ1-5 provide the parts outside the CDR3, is DAGVTQSPTHLIKTRGQQVTLRCSPKSGHDTVSWYQQALGQGPQFIFQYYEEEERQRGNFPDRFSGHQFPNYSSELNVNALLLGDSALYLCASSFLTGNSNQPQHFGDGTRLSIL.